The 2 T cell receptor beta chains given below trace back to one sample, sequenced in a study of shared clonotypes between healthy human individuals. Repertoires were generated with immunoSEQ multiplex PCR, while TCRdb's copy carries only in-frame clones and drops some. The sample contains some 380,000 clones, 96% of which appear only once. The sequenced material came from memory CD8+ T cells sorted from blood. Subset in this sample: CD45RO+ cells pooled with CCR7-negative TemRA cells. The source of these receptors is a man aged 25 to 40 in good health.

A remark on this clone: Other DNA sequences from this sample encode an identical CDR3 as well. The chain is built from TRBV28 and TRBJ2-5; unclear D gene. Germline CDR1 is MDHEN and CDR2 is SYDVKM. This CDR3 is built from 11 residues. V lost 4 bases, J lost 5 bases, and 5 bases lay in between. In DNA form, the CDR3 reads TGTGCCAGCAGTTCTGGGGAGACCCAGTACTTC. This sequence encodes CASSSGETQYF. Full variable domain (outside the CDR3, taken from reference TRBV28 and TRBJ2-5): DVKVTQSSRYLVKRTGEKVFLECVQDMDHENMFWYRQDPGLGLRLIYFSYDVKMKEKGDIPEGYSVSREKKERFSLILESASTNQTSMYLCASSSGETQYFGPGTRLLVL.

The J gene is TRBJ2-5, the V gene TRBV10-3; TRBD2 is a possible D gene (5 bases). V lost 4 bases, J lost 4 bases, and 10 bases lay in between. The germline V gene has CDR1 ENHRY and CDR2 SYGVKD. The CDR3 length is 13 residues. The CDR3 nucleotides are TGTGCCATCAGTGCCGGGGAAGGAGAGACCCAGTACTTC. It translates to CAISAGEGETQYF.